The clone carrying this T cell receptor beta chain has more than one count but fewer than ten. The data originate from a study of cytomegalovirus exposure and HLA in healthy donors. The germline V gene has CDR1 MNHEY and CDR2 SVGAGI. The CDR3 is made up of 12 amino acids. The V and J ends lost 5 bases and 6 bases respectively, with 8 bases between them. The PCR was carried out with 60 Vbeta primers and 13 Jbeta primers. The repertoire was sequenced with immunoSEQ multiplex PCR; TCRdb's copy has only in-frame clones and lacks some. This sample carries 130,000 to 150,000 clones, roughly 75% of them seen once, and the ten largest clones take 2% to 2.5%.

The sequence was obtained from a man aged 30 to 45 in good health and CMV-seronegative. Input material: PBMCs. The chain recombines TRBV6-5 with TRBJ2-1; D gene ambiguous. CDR3 residues: CASSGLGNEQFF. The CDR3 bases are TGTGCCAGCAGTGGGCTGGGCAATGAGCAGTTCTTC.